This T cell receptor beta chain was observed in a study of shared clonotypes between healthy human individuals. Study-level results: Rarefaction showed that sequencing of sorted subsets was incomplete (despite large depth). Naive subsets generally had larger estimated richness than memory subsets. Non-shared clonotypes were found to have lower generation probabilities than the clonotypes that were shared by all four of the sorted-subset donors.

In the case of this clone: The antigen is unknown.

The V end was cut by 3 bases, the J end by 13 bases, with 7 bases between. The V gene's germline CDR1 is SNHLY and CDR2 FYNNEI. This CDR3 has 10 residues. Profiled with immunoSEQ multiplex PCR; TCRdb holds only in-frame clones, not every one. The top ten clones hold over 1% of a sample with 1,500,000 or so clones, roughly 96% of them seen once. The sequence was collected from a man in his thirties or forties in good health. The chain is built from TRBV2 and TRBJ2-1; no reliable D call. Material: naive CD4+ T cells sorted from blood. Indicated subset: CD45RA+ positively selected. The CDR3 DNA follows: TGTGCCAGCAGTGATATGCTTCAGTTCTTC. Amino acid sequence: CASSDMLQFF.